The clone carrying this TCR beta chain was seen a few times. Antigen: not known. Time point meaning: patch test 2, 6 weeks after DPC sensitization. Documented treatment: therapeutic diphenylcyclopropenone sensitization with weekly scalp DPC. The total RNA was obtained from whole blood that was not fractionated. V trimming: 3 bases; J trimming: 8 bases; junction bases outside the gene matches: 8. Germline values: CDR1 SNHLY, CDR2 FYNNEI. The CDR3 sequence is 15 residues long. This record belongs to a study of human T cells and chemical hapten exposure. On the study more broadly: Weekly diphenylcyclopropenone doses were given to patients' scalps across the approximately 25-week study.

TCRdb ran MiXCR on the RACE reads and lists one entry per CDR3 protein. The table lists 73,000 or so distinct CDR3 sequences, around 8.8% of them singletons, with around 3.5% in the top ten. Study results and caveats: Versus controls, expanded TCRs had significantly more large CDR3 similarity clusters.

This chain links TRBV2 with TRBJ1-3, with TRBD1 matching 9 bases. The sample was whole blood, taken in connection with sensitization to the hapten diphenylcyclopropenone (DPC). The TCR originated in a woman aged 45 to 65 with alopecia areata. Some clones in this sample may be carry-over from other donors' samples. The CDR3 coding sequence is TGTGCCAGCAGTGATAACACAGGGGGCAGAGACACCATATATTTT. This translates into CASSDNTGGRDTIYF.